This T cell receptor beta chain came from a study of beta chain features in type 1 diabetes. General study findings and limits: A moderate, significant TCRB CDR3 shortening appeared in type 1 diabetes across four CD4+ subsets.

Expressed TCRB transcripts were sequenced, since all the RNA that had been isolated was reverse transcribed. Libraries were prepared by immunoSEQ multiplex PCR; TCRdb keeps only in-frame clonotypes and omits some of them. The sample contains 600,000 to 700,000 clones, under 15% of which appear only once. V lost 5 bases and J lost 0; bases outside the gene matches: 4. The germline V gene has CDR1 SEHNR and CDR2 FQNEAQ (reference sequence). The CDR3 extends over 15 amino acids. One heparinised blood draw, averaging roughly 120 mL, came from each donor. CD45RO/CCR7/CD25/CD127/CD95/CD27 sorting isolated CD4+ naive, central memory, regulatory and stem cell-like memory cells. Of note for this clone: As yet, its antigen is unknown.

The sample taken for sequencing was naive CD4+ T cells from blood. The chain combines TRBV7-9 with TRBJ2-7; 10 bases agree with TRBD1. The source is a man younger than 35 with type 1 diabetes. CDR3 DNA sequence: TGTGCCAGCAGCCCGGGACAGGGGCTCTCCTACGAGCAGTACTTC. It is translated as CASSPGQGLSYEQYF.